The rows below give T cell receptor beta chains drawn from one sample of a study of beta chain features in type 1 diabetes. The repertoire was sequenced with immunoSEQ multiplex PCR; TCRdb's copy has only in-frame clones and lacks some. The sample has about 400,000 clones, roughly 12% seen once. The sequencing sample was made of naive CD4+ T cells from blood. The origin of the receptors is a woman between 18 and 29 years old with type 1 diabetes. Each CDR3 is given with its conserved first and last residue. D genes are given only for firm matches. Only some rows state a clone size, as once, few, many or a class for expanded clones.

V gene	J gene	D gene	clone size	CDR3 protein	CDR3 DNA
TRBV25-1	TRBJ2-2	-	-	CATTLSTTNTGELFF	TGTGCCACAACGCTGAGTACTACGAACACCGGGGAGCTGTTTTTT
TRBV10-2	TRBJ2-1	TRBD1	few	CASRPGTGPYNEQFF	TGCGCCAGCAGACCCGGGACAGGGCCCTACAATGAGCAGTTCTTC
TRBV18	TRBJ2-5	-	-	CASSPLKETQYF	TGTGCCAGCTCACCACTAAAAGAGACCCAGTACTTC
TRBV18	TRBJ2-3	-	-	CASSPLERPTSTDTQYF	TGTGCCAGCTCACCATTGGAACGCCCGACTAGCACAGATACGCAGTATTTT
TRBV29-1	TRBJ1-2	-	few	CSVRATRNYGYTF	TGCAGCGTGAGGGCCACGAGGAACTATGGCTACACCTTC
TRBV29-1	TRBJ2-7	-	few	CSVDQGLNGEQYF	TGCAGCGTTGACCAGGGGTTGAATGGCGAGCAGTACTTC
TRBV9	TRBJ2-2	-	-	CASSGGRGNTGELFF	TGTGCCAGCAGCGGCGGTCGGGGGAACACCGGGGAGCTGTTTTTT
TRBV18	TRBJ1-1	-	-	CASSPGHLMNTEAFF	TGTGCCAGCTCACCTGGACACCTCATGAACACTGAAGCTTTCTTT
TRBV4-2	TRBJ1-5	TRBD1	-	CASSQSQDRRNQPQHF	TGTGCCAGCAGCCAATCCCAGGACAGGAGGAATCAGCCCCAGCATTTT
TRBV7-9	TRBJ2-4	-	-	CASSPLANIQYF	TGTGCCAGCAGCCCCCTAGCGAACATTCAGTACTTC
TRBV6-5	TRBJ2-2	-	-	CASSLSNSNTGELFF	TGTGCCAGCAGCCTCAGTAATTCGAACACCGGGGAGCTGTTTTTT
TRBV11-3	TRBJ2-5	TRBD1	-	CASSSRTGARGETQYF	TGTGCCAGCAGCTCTCGGACAGGGGCGAGGGGGGAGACCCAGTACTTC
TRBV7-9	TRBJ2-3	-	few	CASSLSELDTQYF	TGTGCCAGCAGCTTAAGCGAGTTAGATACGCAGTATTTT
TRBV4-1	TRBJ1-4	-	-	CASSRDRSGNEKLFF	TGCGCCAGCAGCCGCGACAGGTCGGGTAATGAAAAACTGTTTTTT
TRBV7-2	TRBJ2-3	-	-	CASSSGGADTQYF	TGTGCCAGCAGCTCCGGGGGTGCGGATACGCAGTATTTT
TRBV7-6	TRBJ2-5	-	-	CASSLVGGVRETQYF	TGTGCCAGCAGCTTAGTCGGCGGGGTTCGGGAGACCCAGTACTTC
TRBV30	TRBJ1-2	TRBD1	-	CAGMTGRDYGYTF	TGTGCCGGAATGACAGGGCGGGACTATGGCTACACCTTC
TRBV5-4	TRBJ2-4	TRBD1	few	CASSSGQKNIQYF	TGTGCCAGCAGCTCGGGACAGAAAAACATTCAGTACTTC
TRBV29-1	TRBJ1-2	-	few	CSVSPVVRNGYTF	TGCAGCGTAAGCCCGGTGGTGCGGAATGGCTACACCTTC
TRBV19	TRBJ2-1	-	-	CASSIRQVSSYNEQFF	TGTGCCAGTAGTATTAGACAGGTTAGCTCCTACAATGAGCAGTTCTTC
TRBV9	TRBJ1-5	TRBD1	-	CASSVGQGYQPQHF	TGTGCCAGCAGCGTAGGACAGGGGTATCAGCCCCAGCATTTT
TRBV2	TRBJ1-1	TRBD1	-	CASRETGSTEAFF	TGTGCCAGCAGGGAGACAGGGAGCACTGAAGCTTTCTTT
TRBV25-1	TRBJ2-7	TRBD1	few	CASGRTGSYEQYF	TGTGCCAGCGGAAGGACAGGATCCTACGAGCAGTACTTC
TRBV7-2	TRBJ2-1	-	-	CASSLVSFDNEQFF	TGTGCCAGCAGCTTAGTATCCTTCGACAATGAGCAGTTCTTC
TRBV2	TRBJ2-7	-	-	CASDLRLGEQYF	TGTGCCAGCGACCTGCGACTAGGCGAGCAGTACTTC
TRBV5-6	TRBJ2-3	-	once	CASSFNTDTQYF	TGTGCCAGCAGCTTCAACACAGATACGCAGTATTTT
TRBV6-5	TRBJ2-1	-	few	CASSSRGLVGYNEQFF	TGTGCCAGCAGTTCCCGCGGACTGGTTGGATACAATGAGCAGTTCTTC
TRBV5-1	TRBJ2-3	-	few	CASSFPGGDTQYF	TGCGCCAGCAGTTTTCCAGGGGGGGATACGCAGTATTTT